Following are 22 T cell receptor beta chains from one sample sequenced in a study of T cell responses to AZD1222 COVID-19 vaccine. The table came from immunoSEQ multiplex PCR; TCRdb's copy has only in-frame clones and leaves some out. The table includes approximately 180,000 clones, over 85% detected once. Source: peripheral blood, taken 28 days after the second dose of the MenACWY control vaccine. Every receptor here comes from an adult who received the MenACWY meningococcal vaccine as a control.

V and J are TRBV24-1 and TRBJ2-7; no reliable D call. Germline-derived CDR1 and CDR2 are KGHDR and SFDVKD. Trimming took 4 bases from V and 0 from J, leaving 9 bases between them. The CDR3 length is 14 residues. In nucleotides, the CDR3 is TGTGCCACCAGTGACGGGTCTTTCTCCTACGAGCAGTACTTC. It encodes CATSDGSFSYEQYF.

The chain carries TRBV7-8 and TRBJ2-3; D is possibly TRBD2 (6 bases). Germline V gene data show CDR1 as SGHVS and CDR2 as FQNEAQ. V was cut by 5 bases and J by 6 bases, with 21 bases left in between. The CDR3 has 16 residues. Here the CDR3 DNA reads TGTGCCAGCAGCCCTCTCATGACTAGACCTGGGGATACGCAGTATTTT. It yields the protein CASSPLMTRPGDTQYF.

The V call is TRBV28, the J call TRBJ2-2, with 7 bases identical to TRBD2. Unmatched junction bases numbered 8, after V lost 11 bases and J lost 5 bases. The CDR3 is 13 residues long. CDR1 and CDR2 (germline): MDHEN, SYDVKM. CDR3 nucleotide sequence: TGTGCCCTTGGACTAGGAGGGACCGGGGAGCTGTTTTTT. It is translated as CALGLGGTGELFF.

The chain couples TRBV30 to TRBJ1-6; D unresolved. This CDR3 comprises 13 residues. Germline V lookup: CDR1 GTSNPN, CDR2 SVGIG (reference sequence). Between the trimmed V and J ends, which lost 5 bases and 0 bases, there was a span of 5 bases. The CDR3: CAWHSSYNSPLHF. CDR3 nucleotides: TGTGCCTGGCACAGCTCCTATAATTCACCCCTCCACTTT. Supplemented by reference TRBV30 and TRBJ1-6, the full variable domain reads SQTIHQWPATLVQPVGSPLSLECTVEGTSNPNLYWYRQAAGRGLQLLFYSVGIGQISSEVPQNLSASRPQDRQFILSSKKLLLSDSGFYLCAWHSSYNSPLHFGNGTRLTVT.

The CDR3 loop reads CASRQDSNTEAFF. The CDR3 bases are TGCGCCAGCAGACAAGACTCGAACACTGAAGCTTTCTTT. The rearrangement uses TRBV10-1 and TRBJ1-1; no clear D gene. The CDR3 length is 13 residues. Trimming took off 6 bases at V and 1 base at J, with 9 bases between the two ends. Germline CDR1 reads WNHNN; CDR2 reads SYGVQD (reference sequence).

The chain links TRBV10-3 to TRBJ2-7, with TRBD1 matching 7 bases. Germline CDR1 is ENHRY and CDR2 is SYGVKD. J gave up 3 bases and V 0 bases, and 2 bases lay outside the gene matches. The CDR3 contains 14 residues. The CDR3 region is CAISESTGIYEQYF. In DNA form, the CDR3 reads TGTGCCATCAGTGAGTCGACAGGGATCTACGAGCAGTACTTC.

This clone was counted once. The rearrangement uses TRBV28 and TRBJ2-7; D tentatively reads TRBD1 or TRBD2 (5 bases each). CDR3 length: 14 amino acids. With 6 bases removed from V and 2 bases from J, the gap between germline ends came to 14 bases. Germline lookup yields CDR1 MDHEN and CDR2 SYDVKM. CDR3 DNA: TGTGCCAGCAGCCAAGGGGACGGAACCTACGAGCAGTACTTC. It codes for CASSQGDGTYEQYF.

The gene calls are TRBV10-3 and TRBJ1-1; D gene ambiguous. V was clipped by 4 bases and J by 3 bases, with 18 bases between them. The CDR3 consists of 16 residues. The V gene's germline CDR1 is ENHRY and CDR2 SYGVKD. CDR3 region: CAISAPIDGDDTEAFF. The CDR3 nucleotides read TGTGCCATCAGTGCCCCGATCGACGGAGATGACACTGAAGCTTTCTTT.

This chain uses TRBV24-1 with TRBJ2-2, with TRBD1 matching over 10 bases. V lost 5 bases and J lost 3; bases outside the gene matches: 17. The CDR3 has 20 amino acids. Germline assignment: CDR1 KGHDR and CDR2 SFDVKD. The CDR3 sequence: CATSANVPHDRGRDTGELFF. The CDR3 DNA sequence: TGTGCCACCAGTGCCAATGTCCCCCATGACAGGGGGCGGGACACCGGGGAGCTGTTTTTT.

The chain has TRBV4-1 and TRBJ2-3; TRBD2 matches at 13 bases. CDR1 is MGHRA and CDR2 is YSYEKL in the germline V gene. After removal of 4 bases from V and 4 bases from J, the junction contained 2 bases not matched to a gene. The CDR3 has 15 amino acids. CDR3 in amino acids: CASSRGLAGSDTQYF. Written as DNA, the CDR3 is TGCGCCAGCAGCCGGGGACTAGCGGGATCAGATACGCAGTATTTT.

J is TRBJ2-2 and V is TRBV7-2, with 8 bases that match TRBD2. The CDR3 runs 18 residues. Germline CDR1 is SGHTA and CDR2 is FQGNSA. With V trimmed by 5 bases and J by 2 bases, 13 bases remained unmatched. The chain's CDR3 is CASSLFSALAVNTGELFF. The CDR3 region has the DNA TGTGCCAGCAGCCTTTTTAGCGCACTAGCGGTAAACACCGGGGAGCTGTTTTTT.

The CDR3 coding sequence is TGTGCCAGCAGCTTAGGAACGGGACAGTCCTACAATGAGCAGTTCTTC. This encodes CASSLGTGQSYNEQFF. The genes are TRBV7-9 and TRBJ2-1; 7 nucleotides align to TRBD1. Germline CDR1 reads SEHNR; CDR2 reads FQNEAQ (reference sequence). The CDR3 covers 16 residues. Trimming cost V 1 base and J 1 base; bases outside gene matches: 4.

The chain combines TRBV20-1 with TRBJ2-7; 7 bases map to TRBD2. Germline loops: CDR1 DFQATT, CDR2 SNEGSKA (reference sequence). This CDR3 comprises 11 residues. DNA of the CDR3: TGCAGCGCGGGGACTACCTACGAGCAGTACTTC. It translates to CSAGTTYEQYF.

The rearrangement uses TRBV5-3 and TRBJ1-5; no reliable D call. TRBV5-3 is placed among ORFs of uncertain function. The CDR3 runs 16 residues. V dropped 4 bases and J dropped 1 base, with 15 bases sitting between them. The CDR3 reads CARSGFSLGSNQPQHF. In DNA form, the CDR3 reads TGTGCCAGAAGCGGATTCTCACTTGGAAGCAATCAGCCCCAGCATTTT.

The rearrangement joins TRBV30 to TRBJ1-2, with 8 bases aligning to TRBD1. V trimming: 2 bases; J trimming: 6 bases; junction bases outside the gene matches: 2. The CDR3 runs to 12 residues. Germline-derived CDR1 and CDR2 are GTSNPN and SVGIG (reference sequence). The CDR3 DNA sequence: TGTGCCTGGAGTAAACAGGGGGATGGCTACACCTTC. This translates into CAWSKQGDGYTF. The complete variable domain, with remaining parts taken from reference TRBV30 and TRBJ1-2, reads SQTIHQWPATLVQPVGSPLSLECTVEGTSNPNLYWYRQAAGRGLQLLFYSVGIGQISSEVPQNLSASRPQDRQFILSSKKLLLSDSGFYLCAWSKQGDGYTFGSGTRLTVV.

The chain couples TRBV30 to TRBJ1-3, with D possibly matching TRBD1 (5 bases). The CDR3 has 15 amino acids. Between the trimmed V and J ends, which lost 1 base and 2 bases, there was a span of 12 bases. CDR1 is GTSNPN, CDR2 SVGIG, per germline (reference sequence). CDR3 region: CAWSAGSRAGNTIYF. As DNA, the CDR3 is TGTGCCTGGAGTGCCGGGAGCAGGGCTGGAAACACCATATATTTT.

Written as DNA, the CDR3 is TGTGCCAGCTCACCTGCCGGGGCCCTTTTAAACACCGGGGAGCTGTTTTTT. It is translated as CASSPAGALLNTGELFF. This sequence joins TRBV18 and TRBJ2-2; perhaps D is TRBD1 or TRBD2 (5 bases each). Trimming cost V 3 bases and J 2 bases, with 16 bases left between them. Germline V lookup: CDR1 KGHSH, CDR2 LQKENI. The CDR3 covers 17 residues.

The rearrangement links TRBV7-2 to TRBJ1-1; D might be TRBD1 (5 bases). CDR3 length: 15 residues. V shed 1 base and J shed 0 bases, with 9 bases lying between them. The germline CDR1 and CDR2 sequences are SGHTA and FQGNSA. CDR3 sequence reads: CASSLVGHLNTEAFF. The CDR3 DNA follows: TGTGCCAGCAGCTTAGTGGGGCACTTGAACACTGAAGCTTTCTTT.

The rearrangement joins TRBV19 to TRBJ2-7, with 10 nucleotides matching TRBD2. Looked up from germline, CDR1 is LNHDA and CDR2 is SQIVND (reference sequence). Trimming took 5 bases from V and 3 from J; bases not matched to a gene: 10. This CDR3 is 16 amino acids long. The CDR3 coding sequence is TGTGCCAGTAGTCCAGAGACTAGCGGGTCTCTCTACGAGCAGTACTTC. Encoded protein: CASSPETSGSLYEQYF.

The chain is built from TRBV29-1 and TRBJ2-5, with D possibly being TRBD1 (6 bases). Trimming removed 7 bases from V and 5 bases from J, with 20 bases in between. Germline CDR1 SQVTM, CDR2 ANQGSEA. The CDR3 covers 14 residues. CDR3 residues: CSAELQGFGETQYF. In DNA, the CDR3 is TGCAGCGCAGAATTACAGGGTTTTGGGGAGACCCAGTACTTC.

This clone occurred a few times. The rearrangement links TRBV20-1 to TRBJ2-2; either TRBD1 or TRBD2 may fit D (5 bases each). V was clipped by 4 bases and J by 6 bases, with 6 bases between them. The CDR3 length is 11 residues. Germline CDR1 and CDR2: DFQATT and SNEGSKA (reference sequence). The CDR3 sequence is CSAKGPGELFF. CDR3 DNA sequence: TGCAGTGCTAAGGGACCCGGGGAGCTGTTTTTT.

This chain links TRBV27 with TRBJ2-1; 8 bases are shared with TRBD1. CDR1 MNHEY and CDR2 SMNVEV come from the germline V gene (reference sequence). The V segment lost 5 bases and the J segment 6 bases; nucleotides outside the gene matches: 12. The CDR3 consists of 16 residues. CDR3 residues: CASSLDRGVLTNEQFF. CDR3 DNA: TGTGCCAGCAGTCTCGACAGGGGCGTACTTACCAATGAGCAGTTCTTC.